The source of this TCR beta chain is a study of T cell clonotyping in hematopoietic cell transplantation. Findings and caveats of the study: Cells were unsorted, so CD4 and CD8 contributions were not separated.

Remarks on this clone: Its antigen is undetermined.

Time point of the sample: recipient sample about 28 days before transplant, after cytoreduction. TCRdb's table, derived via immunoSEQ multiplex PCR, lists solely in-frame clones and lacks some. This sample yields 25,000 to 30,000 clones, of which 82% are seen a single time; around 1.9% belongs to the top ten. Trimming took 2 bases from V and 7 from J; bases not matched to a gene: 3. Germline V gene sequence: CDR1 MGHDK, CDR2 SYGVNS. The CDR3 has 15 residues. The source material was peripheral blood mononuclear cells, sampled before stem cell transplant. This receptor was identified in a man in his forties or fifties with acute myeloid leukemia. Some clones in this sample may be carry-over from other donors' samples. This chain connects TRBV25-1 to TRBJ2-3; 13 bases fit TRBD2. The CDR3 sequence is CASSETSGGAYTQYF. CDR3 sequence (DNA): TGTGCCAGCAGTGAAACTAGCGGGGGGGCCTATACGCAGTATTTT.